What follows are 27 T cell receptor beta chains derived from one specimen sequenced in a study of cytomegalovirus exposure and HLA in healthy donors. Researchers ran the PCR with 60 Vbeta and 13 Jbeta primers. Produced via immunoSEQ multiplex PCR; TCRdb's table is partial and in-frame only. The sample consists of roughly 79,000 clones, approximately 81% of them appearing once. Input material: PBMCs. These receptor sequences come from a woman in her 50s in good health and CMV-seropositive.

The rearrangement links TRBV9 to TRBJ1-1; 7 nucleotides line up with TRBD1. Germline values: CDR1 SGDLS, CDR2 YYNGEE. The V gene end was trimmed by 0 bases and the J gene end by 3 bases; junction bases not matched to a gene: 8. The CDR3 totals 16 residues. The CDR3 is CASSVDGNRGDTEAFF. In DNA, the CDR3 is TGTGCCAGCAGCGTAGATGGAAACAGGGGCGACACTGAAGCTTTCTTT.

The chain couples TRBV27 to TRBJ1-2; 9 bases are shared with TRBD1. The CDR3 consists of 12 residues. The germline CDR1 and CDR2 sequences are MNHEY and SMNVEV (reference sequence). With V trimmed by 6 bases and J by 8 bases, 4 bases remained unmatched. The CDR3 DNA reads TGTGCCAGCAGCGGGACAGGGTTGGGCTACACCTTC. Its protein product is CASSGTGLGYTF.

The chain couples TRBV2 to TRBJ1-2; TRBD1 matches 7 bases. CDR3 length equals 12 residues. Germline V gene sequence: CDR1 SNHLY, CDR2 FYNNEI. Trimming removed 7 bases from V and 6 bases from J; junction bases left unmatched: 5. CDR3 in amino acids: CASTQTGHGYTF. The CDR3 bases are TGTGCCAGCACGCAGACAGGGCATGGCTACACCTTC.

On this clone itself: A junction boundary mismatches the germline segment, possibly from a read error. The chain joins TRBV7-7 to TRBJ2-7, with 8 bases identical to TRBD1. There are 15 residues in the CDR3. CDR1 and CDR2 (germline): SSHAT, FNYEAQ (reference sequence). In DNA, the CDR3 is TGTGCTAGCAGCTTAGGACAGGGTCAAACCTACGAGCAGTACTTC. Its translation: CASSLGQGQTYEQYF. The full variable domain, with the rest looked up from reference TRBV7-7 and TRBJ2-7, is GAGVSQSPRYKVTKRGQDVTLRCDPISSHATLYWYQQALGQGPEFLTYFNYEAQPDKSGLPSDRFSAERPEGSISTLTIQRTEQRDSAMYRCASSLGQGQTYEQYFGPGTRLTVT.

The rearrangement links TRBV6-6 to TRBJ1-4, with 8 bases fitting TRBD1. CDR1 and CDR2 (germline): MNHNY, SVGAGI (reference sequence). The length of the CDR3 is 16 residues. V was pared by 2 bases and J by 8 bases, with 10 bases of the junction left unmatched. The CDR3 DNA follows: TGTGCCAGCAGTTACCCCGGACAGGGCAAGTGGGAAAAACTGTTTTTT. This codes for CASSYPGQGKWEKLFF.

The chain links TRBV6-1 to TRBJ2-1; TRBD2 matches at 16 bases. The CDR3 contains 15 residues. Looked up from germline, CDR1 is MNHNS and CDR2 is SASEGT. The V segment lost 8 bases and the J segment 8 bases; nucleotides outside the gene matches: 6. The CDR3 nucleotides read TGTGCCAGCCGCCGGGGGACTAGCGGGAGGGATGAGCAGTTCTTC. This gives the protein CASRRGTSGRDEQFF.

The chain employs TRBV4-2 and TRBJ2-7; 8 bases fit TRBD2. The CDR3 is 18 residues long. From germline, CDR1 is LGHNA and CDR2 YNFKEQ. With 1 base clipped from V and 1 base from J, the junction kept 12 bases outside the gene matches. CDR3 in DNA: TGTGCCAGCAGCCAAGGTTGGGCTAGCGGGCATACGTCCTACGAGCAGTACTTC. Translated, it gives CASSQGWASGHTSYEQYF.

The rearrangement links TRBV28 to TRBJ2-7, with TRBD2 matching over 13 bases. Germline CDR1 reads MDHEN; CDR2 reads SYDVKM. V shed 3 bases and J 7 bases; nucleotides not matched to a gene: 9. This CDR3 comprises 16 residues. The CDR3 coding sequence is TGTGCCAGCAGTTTGGGCGGACTAGCGGGAGCGGGGGAGCAGTACTTC. It is translated as CASSLGGLAGAGEQYF. The full variable domain, its missing parts supplied by reference TRBV28 and TRBJ2-7, is DVKVTQSSRYLVKRTGEKVFLECVQDMDHENMFWYRQDPGLGLRLIYFSYDVKMKEKGDIPEGYSVSREKKERFSLILESASTNQTSMYLCASSLGGLAGAGEQYFGPGTRLTVT.

The chain has TRBV10-2 and TRBJ1-2; the D is unclear. V lost 3 bases and J 6 bases, leaving 11 bases between the germline ends. The CDR3 totals 13 residues. Per germline, CDR1 WSHSY and CDR2 SAAADI. CDR3 bases: TGCGCCAGCAGTGAAGGTATAGGAGATGGCTACACCTTC. Its protein is CASSEGIGDGYTF.

This clone was detected a few times. This chain joins TRBV30 and TRBJ2-7, with D possibly being TRBD2 (5 bases). This CDR3 is 15 amino acids long. Germline assignment: CDR1 GTSNPN and CDR2 SVGIG (reference sequence). Trimming removed 0 bases at V and 0 bases at J, with 12 bases between. The DNA for the CDR3 is TGTGCCTGGAGTGTTGGACTCAGAACCTCCTACGAGCAGTACTTC. It yields the protein CAWSVGLRTSYEQYF.

The V and J genes are TRBV27 and TRBJ1-3; D not resolved. CDR1 is MNHEY and CDR2 is SMNVEV in the germline V gene (reference sequence). This CDR3 contains 13 residues. Trimming took 3 bases from V and 0 from J, leaving 3 bases between them. CDR3 amino acids: CASSFSSGNTIYF. The DNA of the CDR3 is TGTGCCAGCAGTTTCTCCTCTGGAAACACCATATATTTT.

The chain's CDR3 is CAWSLGWSRSSYEQYF. The CDR3 DNA is TGTGCCTGGAGTCTAGGATGGTCGCGAAGCTCCTACGAGCAGTACTTC. The chain links TRBV30 to TRBJ2-7; D is uncertain. Trimming stripped 2 bases from V and 0 bases from J, with 17 bases between. The CDR3 spans 16 residues. Germline assignment: CDR1 GTSNPN and CDR2 SVGIG (reference sequence).

The rearrangement uses TRBV7-9 and TRBJ1-5, with unresolved D. Germline V gene sequence: CDR1 SEHNR, CDR2 FQNEAQ (reference sequence). Trimming cost V 3 bases and J 6 bases, with 6 bases left between them. The CDR3 length is 12 residues. The CDR3 DNA sequence: TGTGCCAGCAGCTTTGGAGTTCAGCCCCAGCATTTT. Encoded protein: CASSFGVQPQHF.

V gene TRBV2 combines with J gene TRBJ1-5; 7 bases agree with TRBD1. V shed 6 bases and J 7 bases; nucleotides not matched to a gene: 6. CDR3 size: 13 residues. Germline V gives CDR1 SNHLY, CDR2 FYNNEI. The CDR3 sequence: CASRTGEAQPQHF. Written as DNA, the CDR3 is TGTGCCAGCAGAACAGGGGAAGCCCAGCCCCAGCATTTT.

The chain links TRBV5-1 to TRBJ1-1; D perhaps matches TRBD1 (5 bases). This CDR3 is built from 14 residues. The V gene lost 0 bases and the J gene lost 8 bases, with 14 bases spanning the gap. Germline assignment: CDR1 SGHRS and CDR2 YFSETQ. In DNA form, the CDR3 reads TGCGCCAGCAGCTTGGCGGGGGGGAAAATCGAAGCTTTCTTT. Its protein is CASSLAGGKIEAFF.

This clone was counted only a few times. The rearrangement uses TRBV5-1 and TRBJ2-1; D is undetermined. The germline V and J ends were trimmed by 1 base and 7 bases, with 12 bases remaining between them. Germline V lookup: CDR1 SGHRS, CDR2 YFSETQ. This CDR3 comprises 14 residues. CDR3 in DNA: TGCGCCAGCAGCTTGTCCCTCCCCCTGAATGAGCAGTTCTTC. Amino acid sequence: CASSLSLPLNEQFF.

The count of this clone is one. The genes are TRBV2 and TRBJ1-1; TRBD1 agrees at 7 bases. Germline trimming cut 4 bases from V and 3 bases from J; bases unmatched to any gene: 11. The CDR3 spans 16 residues. Germline CDR1 is SNHLY and CDR2 is FYNNEI. CDR3 loop: CASSGGADRFYTEAFF. The CDR3 DNA follows: TGTGCCAGCAGTGGAGGAGCGGACAGGTTCTACACTGAAGCTTTCTTT.

CDR3 nucleotides: TGTGCCAGTGCGGGACAGGGTATTGATGGCTACACCTTC. Its translation: CASAGQGIDGYTF. The chain joins TRBV19 to TRBJ1-2; the match to TRBD1 covers 9 bases. With 8 bases clipped from V and 6 bases from J, the junction kept 7 bases outside the gene matches. The CDR3 loop spans 13 amino acids. From germline, CDR1 is LNHDA and CDR2 SQIVND (reference sequence).

The chain uses TRBV19 and TRBJ1-1, with 8 bases matching TRBD1. J lost 2 bases, V lost 2 bases, and 4 bases had no gene match. Germline V gives CDR1 LNHDA, CDR2 SQIVND (reference sequence). This CDR3 region has 15 residues. CDR3: CASSIRTGLNTEAFF. CDR3 nucleotides: TGTGCCAGTAGTATAAGGACAGGGTTAAACACTGAAGCTTTCTTT.

This clone was seen once. The genes are TRBV28 and TRBJ1-1; D is undetermined. Trimming removed 5 bases at V and 5 bases at J, with 9 bases between. The CDR3 is made up of 12 amino acids. The V gene's germline CDR1 is MDHEN and CDR2 SYDVKM. The CDR3 bases are TGTGCCAGCAGTGCGGGGAAGACTGAAGCTTTCTTT. It codes for CASSAGKTEAFF.

J is TRBJ1-5 and V is TRBV6-1, with TRBD1 matching 7 bases. CDR3 length: 18 amino acids. Germline V gives CDR1 MNHNS, CDR2 SASEGT. V dropped 3 bases and J dropped 0; count of bases not matched to a gene: 11. The CDR3 sequence is CASSEGWTGILSNQPQHF. The CDR3 DNA sequence: TGTGCCAGCAGTGAGGGGTGGACAGGAATCCTTAGCAATCAGCCCCAGCATTTT.

This clone has more than one count but fewer than ten. The chain employs TRBV30 and TRBJ2-7; D possibly corresponds to TRBD1 (5 bases). The germline V and J ends were trimmed by 1 base and 6 bases, with 16 bases remaining between them. Per germline, CDR1 GTSNPN and CDR2 SVGIG (reference sequence). The length of the CDR3 is 14 residues. The CDR3 sequence: CAWSAQDNYVEQYF. CDR3 DNA sequence: TGTGCCTGGAGTGCCCAGGACAACTACGTCGAGCAGTACTTC.

J is TRBJ1-2 and V is TRBV19; the D gene is possibly TRBD1 (6 bases). Germline V gene lookup returns CDR1 LNHDA and CDR2 SQIVND (reference sequence). V gave up 6 bases and J gave up 5 bases, with 16 bases separating them. This CDR3 comprises 14 residues. The CDR3 nucleotides are TGTGCCAGTAGCCCAGGGACATCTCAATATGGCTACACCTTC. This codes for CASSPGTSQYGYTF.

This clone showed up just once. The V and J genes are TRBV28 and TRBJ1-5; D ambiguous. CDR3 length equals 13 residues. Germline V gives CDR1 MDHEN, CDR2 SYDVKM. The ends were cut back, 3 bases at V and 7 bases at J, with 10 bases in the middle. The CDR3 DNA reads TGTGCCAGCAGTTTTAGGCTCGGGCAGCCCCAGCATTTT. It translates to CASSFRLGQPQHF.

This chain uses TRBV18 with TRBJ2-3; D might be TRBD2 (6 bases). Germline V gene lookup returns CDR1 KGHSH and CDR2 LQKENI. Trimming stripped 3 bases from V and 2 bases from J, with 12 bases between. The CDR3 is 15 amino acids. The CDR3 sequence: CASSPPGGPTDTQYF. DNA of the CDR3: TGTGCCAGCTCACCTCCCGGGGGTCCCACAGATACGCAGTATTTT.

This rearrangement joins TRBV4-2 to TRBJ2-2; no definite D call. Germline CDR1 is LGHNA and CDR2 is YNFKEQ. The CDR3 spans 16 residues. V was shortened by 1 base and J by 5 bases, with 14 bases between the two germline ends. The chain's CDR3 is CASSQGYGVRTGELFF. CDR3 sequence (DNA): TGTGCCAGCAGCCAAGGCTACGGAGTTCGTACCGGGGAGCTGTTTTTT.

The chain recombines TRBV7-9 with TRBJ2-1; no definite D call. Trimming took off 5 bases at V and 4 bases at J, with 9 bases between the two ends. This CDR3 spans 13 amino acids. Per germline, CDR1 SEHNR and CDR2 FQNEAQ (reference sequence). The CDR3 DNA sequence: TGTGCCAGCAGCCCACAAATTTACAATGAGCAGTTCTTC. As protein: CASSPQIYNEQFF.